Below, 2 T cell receptor beta chains from the same sample are listed, as sequenced in a study of T cells in Graves' hyperthyroidism and ophthalmopathy (dated by TCRdb to the late 2010s). Receptor libraries were prepared by multiplex PCR. The instrument was an Illumina HiSeq 2000. TCR beta CDR3 regions were amplified from RNA transcripts. The TCR CDR3 was subjected to a first round of RT-PCR using the HTBI primer set and the Qiagen OneStep RT-PCR kit. The raw public reads went through TCRdb reprocessing: fastp at Q25, MiXCR clone calling, in-frame beta chains kept. Here each entry gathers all rows of one CDR3 protein and keeps the most common genes and DNA. Within this sample are approximately 260,000 distinct CDR3 sequences, with roughly 15% of them counted one time only. The leading ten clones occupy about 33% of the sample. The specimen was blood. Source of these receptors: a woman between 45 and 65 years old with Graves' hyperthyroidism that later progressed to Graves' ophthalmopathy.

This clonotype was seen many times. The chain employs TRBV11-2 and TRBJ2-1; 7 nucleotides line up with TRBD2. Germline CDR1 and CDR2: SGHAT and FQNNGV. The ends lost 1 base at V and 7 bases at J; junction bases unmatched: 13. The CDR3 is 17 amino acids. This CDR3 reads CASSLAFGGREANEQFF. The CDR3, as DNA: TGTGCCAGCAGCTTAGCATTTGGGGGACGGGAGGCAAATGAGCAGTTCTTC.

This clonotype was seen many times. This chain uses TRBV7-9 with TRBJ2-7, with D tentatively TRBD2 (6 bases). The V gene's germline CDR1 is SEHNR and CDR2 FQNEAQ (reference sequence). The CDR3 totals 15 residues. V was trimmed by 3 bases and J by 2 bases, leaving 14 bases between them. CDR3 nucleotide sequence: TGTGCCAGCAGCTTTTCCAGCGGGCGCACCTACGAGCAGTACTTC. Amino acid sequence: CASSFSSGRTYEQYF.